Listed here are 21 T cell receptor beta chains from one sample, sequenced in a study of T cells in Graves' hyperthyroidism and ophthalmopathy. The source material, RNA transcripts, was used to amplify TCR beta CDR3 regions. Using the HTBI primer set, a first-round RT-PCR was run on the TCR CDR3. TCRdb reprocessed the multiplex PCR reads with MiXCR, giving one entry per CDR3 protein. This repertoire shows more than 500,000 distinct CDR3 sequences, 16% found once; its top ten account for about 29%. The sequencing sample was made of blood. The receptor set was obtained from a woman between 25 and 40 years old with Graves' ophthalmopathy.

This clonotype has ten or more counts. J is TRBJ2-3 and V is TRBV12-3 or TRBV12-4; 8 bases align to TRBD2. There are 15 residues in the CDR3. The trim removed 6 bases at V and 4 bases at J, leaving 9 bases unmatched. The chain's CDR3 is CASRPSGRVADTQYF. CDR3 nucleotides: TGTGCCAGCAGACCCAGCGGGAGAGTAGCAGATACGCAGTATTTT.

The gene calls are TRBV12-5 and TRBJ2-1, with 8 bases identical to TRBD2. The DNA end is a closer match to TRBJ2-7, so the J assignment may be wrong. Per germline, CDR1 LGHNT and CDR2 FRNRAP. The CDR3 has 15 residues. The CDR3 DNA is TGTGCTAGCCGTTTTGAAGCGGGAGTTTACAATGAGCAGTACTTC. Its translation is CASRFEAGVYNEQYF.

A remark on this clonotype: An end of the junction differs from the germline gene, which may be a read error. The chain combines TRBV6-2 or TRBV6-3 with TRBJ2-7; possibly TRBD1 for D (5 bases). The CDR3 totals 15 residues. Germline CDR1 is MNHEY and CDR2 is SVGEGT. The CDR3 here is CASSDSRDSSYEQYF. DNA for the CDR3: TGTGCCAGCAGTGACTCTCGTGACAGCAGCTACGAGCAGTACTTC.

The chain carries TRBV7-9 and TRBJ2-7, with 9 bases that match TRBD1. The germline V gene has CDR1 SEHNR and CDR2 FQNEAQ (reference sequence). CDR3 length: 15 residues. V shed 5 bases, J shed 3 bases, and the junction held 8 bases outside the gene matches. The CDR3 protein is CASSPPTGGVYEQYF. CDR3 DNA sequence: TGTGCCAGCAGCCCACCGACAGGGGGAGTCTACGAGCAGTACTTC.

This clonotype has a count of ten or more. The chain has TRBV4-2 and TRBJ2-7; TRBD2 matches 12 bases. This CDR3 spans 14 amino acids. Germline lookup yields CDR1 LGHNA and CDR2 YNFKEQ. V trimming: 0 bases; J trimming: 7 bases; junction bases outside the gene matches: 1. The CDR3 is CASSQDLAGGEQYF. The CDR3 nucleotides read TGTGCCAGCAGCCAAGATCTAGCGGGGGGGGAGCAGTACTTC.

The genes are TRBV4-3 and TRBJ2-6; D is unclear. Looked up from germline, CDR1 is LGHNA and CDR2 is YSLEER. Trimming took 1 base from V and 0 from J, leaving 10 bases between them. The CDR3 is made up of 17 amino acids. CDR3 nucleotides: TGCGCCAGCAGCCAAGGAAGTCAGAGCTCTGGGGCCAACGTCCTGACTTTC. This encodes CASSQGSQSSGANVLTF.

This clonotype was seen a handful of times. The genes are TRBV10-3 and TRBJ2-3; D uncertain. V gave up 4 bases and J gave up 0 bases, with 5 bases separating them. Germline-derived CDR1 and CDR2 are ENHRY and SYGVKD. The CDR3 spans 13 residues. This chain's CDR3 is CAISVDSTDTQYF. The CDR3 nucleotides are TGTGCCATCAGTGTCGACAGCACAGATACGCAGTATTTT.

The CDR3 loop reads CASTDQGSFSGNTIYF. The CDR3 DNA sequence: TGTGCCAGCACCGATCAGGGGTCCTTCTCTGGAAACACCATATATTTT. The V call is TRBV9, the J call TRBJ1-3; D might be TRBD1 (6 bases). This CDR3 has 16 amino acids. Trimming shortened V by 6 bases and J by 0 bases, and 16 bases separated the two germline ends. The germline CDR1 and CDR2 sequences are SGDLS and YYNGEE.

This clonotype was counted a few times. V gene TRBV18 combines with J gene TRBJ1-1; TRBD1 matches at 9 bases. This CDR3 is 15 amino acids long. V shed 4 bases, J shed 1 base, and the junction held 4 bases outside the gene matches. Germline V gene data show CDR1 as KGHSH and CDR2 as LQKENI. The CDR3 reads CASSLGQGGNTEAFF. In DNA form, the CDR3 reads TGTGCCAGCTCACTGGGACAGGGCGGGAACACTGAAGCTTTCTTT.

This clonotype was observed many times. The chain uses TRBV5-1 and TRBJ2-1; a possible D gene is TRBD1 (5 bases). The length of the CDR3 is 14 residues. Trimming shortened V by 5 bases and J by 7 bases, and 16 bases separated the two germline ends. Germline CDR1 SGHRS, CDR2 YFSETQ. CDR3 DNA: TGCGCCAGCAGAAGACGGCAGGGCGGTAATGAGCAGTTCTTC. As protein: CASRRRQGGNEQFF.

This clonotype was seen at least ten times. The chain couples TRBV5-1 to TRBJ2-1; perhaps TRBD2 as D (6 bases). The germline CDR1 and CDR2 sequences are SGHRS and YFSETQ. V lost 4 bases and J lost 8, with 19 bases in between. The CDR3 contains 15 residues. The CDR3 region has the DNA TGCGCCAGCAGCCTGAACCCGGGACTTCGGGATGAGCAGTTCTTC. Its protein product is CASSLNPGLRDEQFF.

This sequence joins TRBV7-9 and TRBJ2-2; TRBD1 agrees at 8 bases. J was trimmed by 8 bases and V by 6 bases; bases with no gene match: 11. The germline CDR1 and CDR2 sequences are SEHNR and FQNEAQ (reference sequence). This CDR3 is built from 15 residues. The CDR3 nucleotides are TGTGCCAGCAGAAGCGGCCAGGGGGCAGGGGGGGAGCTGTTTTTT. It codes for CASRSGQGAGGELFF.

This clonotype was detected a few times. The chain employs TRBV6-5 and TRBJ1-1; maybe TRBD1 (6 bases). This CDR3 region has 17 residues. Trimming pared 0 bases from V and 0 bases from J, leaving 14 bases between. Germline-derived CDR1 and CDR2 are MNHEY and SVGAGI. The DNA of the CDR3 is TGTGCCAGCAGTTACTCAGAAGGGGGTCCCGTGAACACTGAAGCTTTCTTT. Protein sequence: CASSYSEGGPVNTEAFF.

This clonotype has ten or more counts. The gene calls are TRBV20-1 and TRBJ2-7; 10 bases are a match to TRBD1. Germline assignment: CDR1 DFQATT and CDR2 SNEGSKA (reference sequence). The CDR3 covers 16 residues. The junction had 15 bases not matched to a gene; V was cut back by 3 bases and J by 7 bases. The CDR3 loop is CSARSRLWTGGGEQYF. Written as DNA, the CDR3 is TGCAGTGCTAGGAGTAGGCTTTGGACAGGGGGGGGAGAGCAGTACTTC.

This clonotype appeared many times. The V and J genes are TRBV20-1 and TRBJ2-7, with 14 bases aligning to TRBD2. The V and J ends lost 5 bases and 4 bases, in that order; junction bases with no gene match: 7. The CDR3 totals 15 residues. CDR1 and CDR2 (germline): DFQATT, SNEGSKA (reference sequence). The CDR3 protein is CSAPQGLAGAYEQYF. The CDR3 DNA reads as TGCAGTGCTCCTCAGGGACTAGCGGGAGCTTACGAGCAGTACTTC.

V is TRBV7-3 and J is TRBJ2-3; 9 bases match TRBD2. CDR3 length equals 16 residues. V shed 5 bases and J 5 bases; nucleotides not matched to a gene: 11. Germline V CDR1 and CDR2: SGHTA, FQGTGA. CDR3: CASSPLSSGARDTQYF. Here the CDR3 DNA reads TGTGCCAGCAGCCCCCTCTCTAGCGGGGCCCGAGATACGCAGTATTTT.

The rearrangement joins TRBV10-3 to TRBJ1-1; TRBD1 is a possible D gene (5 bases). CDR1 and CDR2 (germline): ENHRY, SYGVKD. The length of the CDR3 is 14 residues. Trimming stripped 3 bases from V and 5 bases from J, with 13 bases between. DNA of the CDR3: TGTGCCATCAGTGACGAGGGGAGTAGGACTGAAGCTTTCTTT. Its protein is CAISDEGSRTEAFF.

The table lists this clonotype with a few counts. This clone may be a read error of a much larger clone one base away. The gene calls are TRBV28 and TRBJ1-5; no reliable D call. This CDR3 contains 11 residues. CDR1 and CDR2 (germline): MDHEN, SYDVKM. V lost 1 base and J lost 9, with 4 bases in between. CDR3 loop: CASSLSRPQHF. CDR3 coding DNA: TGTGCCAGCAGTTTATCTCGGCCCCAGCATTTT.

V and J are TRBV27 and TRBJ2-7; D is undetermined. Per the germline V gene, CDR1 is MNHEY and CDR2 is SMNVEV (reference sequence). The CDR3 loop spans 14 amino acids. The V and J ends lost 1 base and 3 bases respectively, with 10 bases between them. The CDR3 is CASSLYGRNYEQYF. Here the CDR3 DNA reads TGTGCCAGCAGTTTATATGGCAGGAACTACGAGCAGTACTTC.

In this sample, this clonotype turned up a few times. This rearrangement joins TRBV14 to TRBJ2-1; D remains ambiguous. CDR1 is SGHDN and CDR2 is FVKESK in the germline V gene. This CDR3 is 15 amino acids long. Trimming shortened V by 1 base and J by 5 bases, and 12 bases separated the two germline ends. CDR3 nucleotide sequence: TGTGCCAGCAGCCAAGTCGTGGGCCCGGACAATGAGCAGTTCTTC. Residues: CASSQVVGPDNEQFF.

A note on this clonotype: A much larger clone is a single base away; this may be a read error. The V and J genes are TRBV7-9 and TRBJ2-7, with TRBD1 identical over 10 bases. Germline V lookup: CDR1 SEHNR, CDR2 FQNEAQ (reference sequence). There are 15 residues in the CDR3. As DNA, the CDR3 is TGTGCCAGCAGCTCTTGGGGGGACAGGGGAGTGTGGCAGCACTTC. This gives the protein CASSSWGDRGVWQHF.